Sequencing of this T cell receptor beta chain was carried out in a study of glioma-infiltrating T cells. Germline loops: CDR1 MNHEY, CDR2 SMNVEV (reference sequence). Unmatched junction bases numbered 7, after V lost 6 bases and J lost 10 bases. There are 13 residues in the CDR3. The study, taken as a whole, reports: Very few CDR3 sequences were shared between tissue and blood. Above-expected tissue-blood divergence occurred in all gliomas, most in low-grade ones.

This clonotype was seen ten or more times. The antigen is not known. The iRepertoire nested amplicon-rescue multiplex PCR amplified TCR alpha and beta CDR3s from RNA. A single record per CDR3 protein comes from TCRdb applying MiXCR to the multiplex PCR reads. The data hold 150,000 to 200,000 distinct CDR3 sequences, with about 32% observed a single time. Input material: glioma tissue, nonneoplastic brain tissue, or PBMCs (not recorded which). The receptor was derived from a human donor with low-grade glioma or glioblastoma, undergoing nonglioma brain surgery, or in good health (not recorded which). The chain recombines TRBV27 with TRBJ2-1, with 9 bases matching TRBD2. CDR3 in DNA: TGTGCCAGCAGAGGTAGCGGGAGAGAAGAGCAGTTCTTC. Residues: CASRGSGREEQFF.